This T cell receptor beta chain emerged from a study of memory CD4+ T cells and cytomegalovirus serostatus. The CDR3 length is 15 residues. Germline assignment: CDR1 SGHKS and CDR2 YYEKEE (reference sequence). The ends were cut back, 2 bases at V and 3 bases at J, with 12 bases in the middle. The sort gate was single viable CD3+CD4+CD8-CD45RO+ cells for memory CD4+ T cells. Positive selection with CD4 microbeads enriched total CD4+ T cells. As processed by the authors: After removing out-of-frame reads, 2 million to 2.5 million distinct TCRbeta sequences remained. Repertoires were generated with immunoSEQ multiplex PCR, while TCRdb's copy carries only in-frame clones and drops some. V and J calls plus clone size are reproduced from that table; the DNA served to infer D and trimming. Among approximately 40,000 clones, about 80% were seen once, and the ten largest hold approximately 1.9%.

This receptor was taken from an adult in good health and CMV-seronegative. Sequencing used memory CD4+ T cells from blood. The gene calls are TRBV5-5 and TRBJ1-5; D is unclear. The CDR3 loop is CASSFLQMINQPQHF. The DNA for the CDR3 is TGTGCCAGCAGCTTTTTACAGATGATCAATCAGCCCCAGCATTTT.